These 3 T cell receptor beta chains came from one sample sequenced in a study of blood T cell repertoires in COVID-19. TCRdb keeps only in-frame clones here, not all; method: immunoSEQ multiplex PCR. The sample yields fewer than 100,000 clones, roughly 85% seen once. Sequencing was performed on peripheral blood. The receptors shown here come from a man aged 45 to 65 with COVID-19, enrolled during active disease.

The chain is built from TRBV24-1 and TRBJ1-2, with D tentatively TRBD1 (5 bases). This CDR3 comprises 13 residues. Germline CDR1 KGHDR, CDR2 SFDVKD. V lost 6 bases, J lost 4 bases, and 11 bases lay in between. CDR3 nucleotide sequence: TGTGCCACCAGTCGGGGGGATACCTATGGCTACACCTTC. Translated: CATSRGDTYGYTF.

The rearrangement joins TRBV6-6 to TRBJ1-3; D unclear. V lost 2 bases and J 0 bases, leaving 5 bases between the germline ends. Germline V lookup: CDR1 MNHNY, CDR2 SVGAGI (reference sequence). The CDR3 sequence is 14 residues long. Written as DNA, the CDR3 is TGTGCCAGCAGTTACGGCGGCTCTGGAAACACCATATATTTT. This sequence encodes CASSYGGSGNTIYF.

The V and J genes are TRBV28 and TRBJ1-5; D remains unclear. This CDR3 comprises 14 residues. CDR1 and CDR2 (germline): MDHEN, SYDVKM. The V and J ends lost 5 bases and 4 bases respectively, with 12 bases between them. Here the CDR3 reads CASSPQVRNQPQHF. The CDR3, as DNA: TGTGCCAGCAGTCCCCAAGTCAGGAATCAGCCCCAGCATTTT.